The 26 T cell receptor beta chains listed next were all sequenced from one sample in a study of blood T cell repertoires in COVID-19. Profiling relied on immunoSEQ multiplex PCR, and the TCRdb table lists in-frame clones only, not all of them. This sample has 200,000 to 300,000 clones, with about 85% found just once. Sequenced input: peripheral blood. Every receptor here comes from a man between 60 and 75 years old with acute or convalescent COVID-19.

The V gene is TRBV9, the J gene TRBJ1-5, with 8 bases fitting TRBD1. CDR3 length: 14 amino acids. J gave up 6 bases and V 4 bases, and 6 bases lay outside the gene matches. Germline CDR1 and CDR2: SGDLS and YYNGEE. CDR3 nucleotide sequence: TGTGCCAGCAGCCCAACAGGGGGGGTTCAGCCCCAGCATTTT. It is translated as CASSPTGGVQPQHF.

DNA of the CDR3: TGTGCCAGCAGTGGACAGGGACTGGGCACTGAAGCTTTCTTT. It yields the protein CASSGQGLGTEAFF. The chain combines TRBV2 with TRBJ1-1; 7 bases map to TRBD1. The CDR3 consists of 14 residues. Germline CDR1 and CDR2: SNHLY and FYNNEI. Trimming removed 4 bases from V and 4 bases from J; junction bases left unmatched: 6.

This chain joins TRBV5-1 and TRBJ1-1, with 8 bases that match TRBD1. V dropped 4 bases and J dropped 1; count of bases not matched to a gene: 9. From germline, CDR1 is SGHRS and CDR2 YFSETQ. This CDR3 is built from 16 residues. CDR3 amino acids: CASSTNPGQENTEAFF. CDR3 nucleotide sequence: TGCGCCAGCAGCACCAACCCGGGACAGGAGAACACTGAAGCTTTCTTT.

The rearrangement joins TRBV5-1 to TRBJ1-3; TRBD1 aligns across 9 bases. This CDR3 is built from 16 residues. V lost 4 bases, J lost 2 bases, and 7 bases stayed unmatched. The V gene's germline CDR1 is SGHRS and CDR2 YFSETQ. CDR3 DNA sequence: TGCGCCAGCAGCCTCCAACAGGGGGCGGCTGGAAACACCATATATTTT. Amino acid sequence: CASSLQQGAAGNTIYF.

The chain combines TRBV25-1 with TRBJ2-1; TRBD2 is a possible D gene (6 bases). CDR1 is MGHDK, CDR2 SYGVNS, per germline. The length of the CDR3 is 15 residues. V lost 3 bases to trimming and J lost 2 bases, with 11 bases between them. CDR3 nucleotide sequence: TGTGCCAGCAGTGACGGGACTCTTGCCTACAATGAGCAGTTCTTC. It encodes CASSDGTLAYNEQFF.

The chain combines TRBV4-2 with TRBJ1-1, with 11 bases aligning to TRBD1. V shed 3 bases, J shed 1 base, and the junction held 10 bases outside the gene matches. This CDR3 spans 18 amino acids. Germline assignment: CDR1 LGHNA and CDR2 YNFKEQ. The CDR3 DNA follows: TGTGCCAGCAGCCAGCACGGGACAGGGGGATCAAGGAACACTGAAGCTTTCTTT. Its translation is CASSQHGTGGSRNTEAFF.

V gene TRBV19 combines with J gene TRBJ1-5; weak D call: TRBD1 (5 bases). This CDR3 comprises 15 residues. CDR1 is LNHDA, CDR2 SQIVND, per germline (reference sequence). V lost 5 bases to trimming and J lost 1 base, with 12 bases between them. The CDR3 DNA is TGTGCCAGTAGTGAACAGGCTCACAGCAATCAGCCCCAGCATTTT. Protein sequence: CASSEQAHSNQPQHF. The whole variable domain, filled in from reference TRBV19 and TRBJ1-5, reads DGGITQSPKYLFRKEGQNVTLSCEQNLNHDAMYWYRQDPGQGLRLIYYSQIVNDFQKGDIAEGYSVSREKKESFPLTVTSAQKNPTAFYLCASSEQAHSNQPQHFGDGTRLSIL.

This chain uses TRBV5-1 with TRBJ1-1; D unclear. The germline gives CDR1 SGHRS, CDR2 YFSETQ. Between the trimmed V and J ends, which lost 4 bases and 1 base, there was a span of 14 bases. CDR3 size: 15 residues. CDR3 nucleotide sequence: TGCGCCAGCAGCACCAAACAGCGGGGGAACACTGAAGCTTTCTTT. Its translation: CASSTKQRGNTEAFF.

This clone has a single count. J is TRBJ2-7 and V is TRBV3-1 (or the pseudogene TRBV3-2); 10 positions agree with TRBD2. Germline V lookup: CDR1 LGHDT, CDR2 YNNKEL (reference sequence). CDR3 size: 16 residues. V lost 4 bases, J lost 0 bases, and 6 bases stayed unmatched. The DNA for the CDR3 is TGTGCCAGCAGCCGCAGGCCTAGCGGGAGCTCCTACGAGCAGTACTTC. Protein: CASSRRPSGSSYEQYF.

The rearrangement links TRBV18 to TRBJ2-7, with a possible D match to TRBD2 (6 bases). Germline V lookup: CDR1 KGHSH, CDR2 LQKENI. The CDR3 is made up of 12 amino acids. V was clipped by 8 bases and J by 3 bases, with 11 bases between them. CDR3 region: CASRDLGYEQYF. As DNA, the CDR3 is TGTGCCAGCCGGGACTTGGGCTACGAGCAGTACTTC.

The chain uses TRBV30 and TRBJ1-2; 7 bases are shared with TRBD1. The CDR3 loop spans 13 amino acids. The V gene end was trimmed by 6 bases and the J gene end by 3 bases; junction bases not matched to a gene: 7. Germline-derived CDR1 and CDR2 are GTSNPN and SVGIG (reference sequence). The CDR3 here is CACYRGGDYGYTF. The CDR3, as DNA: TGTGCCTGCTACAGGGGCGGGGACTATGGCTACACCTTC. Supplemented by reference TRBV30 and TRBJ1-2, the full variable domain reads SQTIHQWPATLVQPVGSPLSLECTVEGTSNPNLYWYRQAAGRGLQLLFYSVGIGQISSEVPQNLSASRPQDRQFILSSKKLLLSDSGFYLCACYRGGDYGYTFGSGTRLTVV.

CDR3 sequence: CASSVGLAGDILSGKNIQYF. CDR3 coding DNA: TGTGCCAGCAGCGTAGGACTAGCGGGAGACATTTTATCTGGCAAAAACATTCAGTACTTC. The chain has TRBV9 and TRBJ2-4; 12 positions agree with TRBD2. Germline values: CDR1 SGDLS, CDR2 YYNGEE. The CDR3 is 20 amino acids. Trimming at V came to 0 bases and at J to 3 bases, leaving 13 bases not matched to a gene.

This clone was recorded a few times. The gene calls are TRBV6-4 and TRBJ1-1; 8 nucleotides agree with TRBD1. Germline V gene lookup returns CDR1 MRHNA and CDR2 SNTAGT. The length of the CDR3 is 16 residues. J gave up 5 bases and V 2 bases, and 10 bases lay outside the gene matches. This CDR3 is CASSDPPDRGSTEAFF. CDR3 bases: TGTGCCAGCAGTGACCCTCCTGACAGGGGTAGTACTGAAGCTTTCTTT.

The rearrangement links TRBV6-5 to TRBJ2-3; maybe TRBD2 (6 bases). There are 15 residues in the CDR3. Germline V gives CDR1 MNHEY, CDR2 SVGAGI. V gave up 6 bases and J gave up 3 bases, with 16 bases separating them. The CDR3 region has the DNA TGTGCCAGCAGCCCGCCCGGGGGTAGGACAGATACGCAGTATTTT. Translating gives CASSPPGGRTDTQYF.

The gene calls are TRBV19 and TRBJ2-7; D ambiguous. Trimming took 0 bases from V and 2 from J, leaving 8 bases between them. The CDR3 totals 14 residues. CDR1 is LNHDA and CDR2 is SQIVND in the germline V gene (reference sequence). The DNA for the CDR3 is TGTGCCAGTAGTATAGATCTTGAGGCCTACGAGCAGTACTTC. This sequence encodes CASSIDLEAYEQYF.

This CDR3 reads CASSLGTGGIQPQHF. For the CDR3, the DNA is TGCGCCAGCAGCTTGGGGACAGGGGGTATTCAGCCCCAGCATTTT. The rearrangement joins TRBV5-1 to TRBJ1-5; 10 positions match TRBD1. Per the germline V gene, CDR1 is SGHRS and CDR2 is YFSETQ. The ends lost 0 bases at V and 6 bases at J; junction bases unmatched: 3. The CDR3 spans 15 residues.

The chain employs TRBV19 and TRBJ1-5; 7 nucleotides line up with TRBD1. CDR3 length: 17 residues. V lost 0 bases to trimming and J lost 5 bases; unmatched junction nucleotides: 10. Germline assignment: CDR1 LNHDA and CDR2 SQIVND (reference sequence). CDR3 in amino acids: CASSIDRAGGSYQPQHF. CDR3 DNA sequence: TGTGCCAGTAGTATAGATCGGGCAGGGGGGAGCTATCAGCCCCAGCATTTT.

The chain recombines TRBV5-4 with TRBJ1-3; D may be TRBD1 (6 bases). There are 15 residues in the CDR3. Trimming took off 10 bases at V and 0 bases at J, with 17 bases between the two ends. Per germline, CDR1 SGHNT and CDR2 YYREEE (reference sequence). The CDR3 sequence: CAFVDRKSSGNTIYF. Here the CDR3 DNA reads TGTGCCTTCGTGGACAGAAAAAGCTCTGGAAACACCATATATTTT.

The V call is TRBV29-1, the J call TRBJ2-3; TRBD1 matches at 12 bases. CDR1 is SQVTM, CDR2 ANQGSEA, per germline. The CDR3 sequence is 13 residues long. V lost 6 bases, J lost 5 bases, and 3 bases stayed unmatched. CDR3 protein: CSVGTGGLDTQYF. CDR3 nucleotide sequence: TGCAGCGTCGGGACAGGGGGCTTAGATACGCAGTATTTT.

This chain connects TRBV11-2 to TRBJ2-2, with 9 bases matching TRBD2. CDR1 is SGHAT, CDR2 FQNNGV, per germline. The V segment lost 6 bases and the J segment 8 bases; nucleotides outside the gene matches: 7. The CDR3 is made up of 14 amino acids. As DNA, the CDR3 is TGTGCCAGCAGTTTTAGCGGGGGTGAGGGGGAGCTGTTTTTT. Translating gives CASSFSGGEGELFF.

Only one count was recorded for this clone. The chain joins TRBV18 to TRBJ2-3; 8 positions agree with TRBD1. The CDR3 is 16 residues long. Trimming took 3 bases from V and 3 from J; bases not matched to a gene: 8. Per the germline V gene, CDR1 is KGHSH and CDR2 is LQKENI. This chain's CDR3 is CASSPRGQGETDTQYF. The CDR3 nucleotides read TGTGCCAGCTCACCGAGAGGACAGGGAGAGACAGATACGCAGTATTTT.

V usage is TRBV19 and J usage is TRBJ2-7; 9 bases map to TRBD2. Trimming at V came to 5 bases and at J to 8 bases, leaving 13 bases not matched to a gene. The CDR3 consists of 15 residues. Germline V lookup: CDR1 LNHDA, CDR2 SQIVND (reference sequence). CDR3 amino acids: CASSRQGVGTSQQYF. In DNA form, the CDR3 reads TGTGCCAGTAGTCGACAGGGTGTGGGGACTAGCCAGCAGTACTTC.

The chain combines TRBV3-1 (or the pseudogene TRBV3-2) with TRBJ2-3; D is ambiguous. Between the trimmed V and J ends, which lost 3 bases and 2 bases, there was a span of 12 bases. The CDR3 covers 15 residues. Germline V gene data show CDR1 as LGHDT and CDR2 as YNNKEL (reference sequence). The DNA of the CDR3 is TGTGCCAGCAGCCAGTCCAGGCGATACACAGATACGCAGTATTTT. It specifies CASSQSRRYTDTQYF.

The chain carries TRBV5-4 and TRBJ2-2; possibly TRBD1 for D (5 bases). Trimming took 3 bases from V and 4 from J, leaving 13 bases between them. Germline V lookup: CDR1 SGHNT, CDR2 YYREEE (reference sequence). This CDR3 comprises 15 residues. The CDR3: CASSSWAQGTGELFF. The CDR3, as DNA: TGTGCCAGCAGCTCCTGGGCGCAGGGCACCGGGGAGCTGTTTTTT.

The chain couples TRBV19 to TRBJ1-1; D is uncertain. The CDR3 contains 15 residues. The V end lost 1 base, the J end lost 1 base, and 10 bases lay between the germline ends. CDR1 LNHDA and CDR2 SQIVND come from the germline V gene (reference sequence). The CDR3 loop is CASSIVGHKNTEAFF. CDR3 in DNA: TGTGCCAGTAGTATAGTGGGCCACAAGAACACTGAAGCTTTCTTT.

The chain links TRBV7-9 to TRBJ2-3; D perhaps matches TRBD1 (5 bases). CDR3 length: 15 amino acids. Trimming cost V 2 bases and J 4 bases, with 13 bases left between them. In germline, CDR1 is SEHNR, CDR2 FQNEAQ (reference sequence). In DNA form, the CDR3 reads TGTGCCAGCAGCTTAACCTCAGGGATTCCAGATACGCAGTATTTT. Translation: CASSLTSGIPDTQYF.